Presented here are 16 T cell receptor beta chains from one specimen sequenced in a study of blood T cell repertoires in COVID-19. The protocol was immunoSEQ multiplex PCR, while the TCRdb copy is restricted to in-frame clones and leaves out a portion. The sample includes approximately 270,000 clones, over 85% of them seen just once. Sequenced input: PBMCs or T cells enriched from blood (not recorded which). The receptors were gathered from a woman aged 55 to 70 who had recovered from COVID-19.

This chain uses TRBV6-6 with TRBJ2-1, with 8 bases lining up with TRBD1. Germline CDR1 is MNHNY and CDR2 is SVGAGI (reference sequence). With V trimmed by 8 bases and J by 5 bases, 5 bases remained unmatched. This CDR3 has 13 residues. CDR3 bases: TGTGCCAGCGGCTTGGGACAGGACAATGAGCAGTTCTTC. It specifies CASGLGQDNEQFF.

V usage is TRBV7-2 and J usage is TRBJ2-7, with 7 bases lining up with TRBD2. Germline lookup yields CDR1 SGHTA and CDR2 FQGNSA. J gave up 3 bases and V 8 bases, and 4 bases lay outside the gene matches. The CDR3 consists of 12 residues. The CDR3 nucleotides are TGTGCCAGCCGTAGCGGGTACTACGAGCAGTACTTC. Residues: CASRSGYYEQYF.

Here the CDR3 DNA reads TGTGCCAGCCACAGGGACTCTAGCGGGAGTCGGAATGAGCAGTTCTTC. Encoded protein: CASHRDSSGSRNEQFF. The chain has TRBV19 and TRBJ2-1, with TRBD2 matching over 10 bases. The V segment lost 9 bases and the J segment 7 bases; nucleotides outside the gene matches: 15. From germline, CDR1 is LNHDA and CDR2 SQIVND (reference sequence). This CDR3 has 16 residues.

This chain links TRBV5-4 with TRBJ2-3, with 12 bases lining up with TRBD2. This CDR3 has 15 amino acids. Losses at the gene ends were 6 bases for V and 3 bases for J; bases not matched to a gene: 5. Germline V gene lookup returns CDR1 SGHNT and CDR2 YYREEE (reference sequence). CDR3 loop: CASTLAGGGTDTQYF. CDR3 sequence (DNA): TGTGCCAGCACCCTAGCGGGAGGGGGGACAGATACGCAGTATTTT.

The chain combines TRBV9 with TRBJ1-6; the D gene is possibly TRBD1 (5 bases). The CDR3 is 14 amino acids. The V end was cut by 0 bases, the J end by 8 bases, with 9 bases between. The germline V gene encodes CDR1 SGDLS and CDR2 YYNGEE. The CDR3 loop is CASSVVDRDSPLHF. The CDR3 DNA sequence: TGTGCCAGCAGCGTAGTCGACAGAGATTCACCCCTCCACTTT.

The chain uses TRBV4-2 and TRBJ2-7; maybe TRBD2 (6 bases). The V and J ends lost 0 bases and 9 bases respectively, with 12 bases between them. This CDR3 region has 13 residues. Looked up from germline, CDR1 is LGHNA and CDR2 is YNFKEQ. CDR3 DNA sequence: TGTGCCAGCAGCCAAGATGTAAGGGGAGGGCAGTACTTC. It is translated as CASSQDVRGGQYF.

V gene TRBV5-3 combines with J gene TRBJ2-1, with a weak D call TRBD1 (6 bases). TRBV5-3 is classed as an ORF, of uncertain function. V lost 0 bases, J lost 5 bases, and 9 bases lay in between. This CDR3 contains 14 residues. The CDR3 bases are TGTGCCAGAAGCTTGGGGGGGCCTGACAATGAGCAGTTCTTC. It translates to CARSLGGPDNEQFF.

The chain has TRBV6-5 and TRBJ1-1, with a tentative D call TRBD1 (6 bases). V was shortened by 6 bases and J by 0 bases, with 11 bases between the two germline ends. The CDR3 loop spans 14 amino acids. Germline-derived CDR1 and CDR2 are MNHEY and SVGAGI. CDR3 coding DNA: TGTGCCAGCAGCGAGACAGGCGTGAACACTGAAGCTTTCTTT. This gives the protein CASSETGVNTEAFF.

J is TRBJ2-7 and V is TRBV15; 8 nucleotides line up with TRBD1. V was clipped by 4 bases and J by 3 bases; unmatched bases: 5. The CDR3 runs 14 residues. Germline values: CDR1 LNHNV, CDR2 YYDKDF (reference sequence). This chain's CDR3 is CATSTRTGYYEQYF. CDR3 bases: TGTGCCACCAGCACGCGGACAGGGTACTACGAGCAGTACTTC.

The chain employs TRBV5-5 and TRBJ2-1, with TRBD1 identical over 9 bases. Germline V lookup: CDR1 SGHKS, CDR2 YYEKEE (reference sequence). V lost 3 bases to trimming and J lost 4 bases; unmatched junction nucleotides: 5. The CDR3 spans 15 residues. CDR3 protein: CASSWGTGPYNEQFF. CDR3 coding DNA: TGTGCCAGCAGCTGGGGGACAGGGCCGTACAATGAGCAGTTCTTC.

This rearrangement joins TRBV7-4 to TRBJ2-7; tentatively, D is TRBD2 (6 bases). The CDR3 contains 15 residues. Germline V CDR1 and CDR2: SGHVT, SQSDAQ. Deletions cut 8 bases from V and 0 bases from J, with 17 bases between. The DNA for the CDR3 is TGTGCCAGCGACCAGTGCGGGGTCAACTCCTACGAGCAGTACTTC. Protein product: CASDQCGVNSYEQYF.

This chain joins TRBV5-4 and TRBJ2-5, with 10 nucleotides matching TRBD2. The V gene's germline CDR1 is SGHNT and CDR2 YYREEE (reference sequence). This CDR3 is built from 14 residues. J gave up 5 bases and V 4 bases, and 5 bases lay outside the gene matches. In DNA form, the CDR3 reads TGTGCCAGCAGCCGGGGACTAGCGACGGAGACCCAGTACTTC. Protein: CASSRGLATETQYF.

The count of this clone is one. The chain joins TRBV7-9 to TRBJ1-3; possible D gene TRBD1, 6 bases. The CDR3 spans 16 residues. Trimming cost V 1 base and J 1 base, with 11 bases left between them. Per germline, CDR1 SEHNR and CDR2 FQNEAQ (reference sequence). CDR3 protein: CASSLVVDSSGNTIYF. DNA of the CDR3: TGTGCCAGCAGCTTAGTAGTGGACAGTTCTGGAAACACCATATATTTT. Looking up the rest from reference TRBV7-9 and TRBJ1-3 gives the full variable domain: DTGVSQNPRHKITKRGQNVTFRCDPISEHNRLYWYRQTLGQGPEFLTYFQNEAQLEKSRLLSDRFSAERPKGSFSTLEIQRTEQGDSAMYLCASSLVVDSSGNTIYFGEGSWLTVV.

This chain's CDR3 is CASSEAGAGDTQYF. In nucleotides, the CDR3 is TGCGCCAGCAGTGAGGCGGGAGCGGGAGATACGCAGTATTTT. The chain has TRBV10-1 and TRBJ2-3; 7 bases fit TRBD2. CDR1 is WNHNN and CDR2 is SYGVQD in the germline V gene (reference sequence). CDR3 size: 14 residues. J was trimmed by 5 bases and V by 2 bases; bases with no gene match: 4.

This chain connects TRBV7-2 to TRBJ2-1, with 7 positions matching TRBD2. The CDR3 contains 14 residues. The germline V gene encodes CDR1 SGHTA and CDR2 FQGNSA. J was trimmed by 3 bases and V by 8 bases; bases with no gene match: 7. The CDR3 spells CASFASGHYNEQFF. As DNA, the CDR3 is TGTGCCAGCTTCGCTAGCGGACACTACAATGAGCAGTTCTTC.

This chain links TRBV12-3 or TRBV12-4 with TRBJ2-5; 7 bases are shared with TRBD1. Unmatched junction bases numbered 5, after V lost 5 bases and J lost 5 bases. The CDR3 is made up of 13 amino acids. The CDR3, as DNA: TGTGCCAGCAGTAAGGGGGCCGGGGAGACCCAGTACTTC. Translated, it gives CASSKGAGETQYF.